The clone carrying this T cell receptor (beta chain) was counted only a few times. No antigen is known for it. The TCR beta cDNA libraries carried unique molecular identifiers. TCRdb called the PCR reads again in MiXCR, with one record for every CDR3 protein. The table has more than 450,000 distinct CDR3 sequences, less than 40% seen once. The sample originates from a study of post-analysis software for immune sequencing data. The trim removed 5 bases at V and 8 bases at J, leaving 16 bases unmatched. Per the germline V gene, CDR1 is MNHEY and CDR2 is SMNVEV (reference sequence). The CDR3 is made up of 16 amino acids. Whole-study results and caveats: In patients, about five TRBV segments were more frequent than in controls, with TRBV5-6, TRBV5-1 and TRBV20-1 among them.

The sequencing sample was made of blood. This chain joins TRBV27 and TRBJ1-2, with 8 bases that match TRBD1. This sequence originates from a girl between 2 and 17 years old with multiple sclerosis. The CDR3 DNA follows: TGTGCCAGCAGTCCCACGGCCCCAGGGACAGGCGACGGCTACACCTTC. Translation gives CASSPTAPGTGDGYTF.